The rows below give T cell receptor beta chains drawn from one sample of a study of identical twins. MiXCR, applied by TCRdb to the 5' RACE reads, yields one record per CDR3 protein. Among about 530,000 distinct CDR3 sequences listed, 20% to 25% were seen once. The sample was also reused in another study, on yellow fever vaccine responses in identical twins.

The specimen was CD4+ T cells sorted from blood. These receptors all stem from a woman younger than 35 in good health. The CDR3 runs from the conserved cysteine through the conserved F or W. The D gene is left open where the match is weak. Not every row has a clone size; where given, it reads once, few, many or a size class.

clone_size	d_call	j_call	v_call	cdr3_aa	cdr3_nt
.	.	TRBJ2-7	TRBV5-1	CASSRIGDGSPLYEQYF	TGCGCCAGCAGCCGGATAGGGGACGGGAGTCCCCTCTACGAGCAGTACTTC
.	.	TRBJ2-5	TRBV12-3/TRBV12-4	CASSRVGKETQYF	TGTGCCAGCAGTAGGGTGGGTAAAGAGACCCAGTACTTC
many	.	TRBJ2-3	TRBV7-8	CASSLGYGPTDTQYF	TGTGCCAGCAGCTTAGGCTACGGGCCCACAGATACGCAGTATTTT
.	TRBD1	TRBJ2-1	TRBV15	CATSSDRGAYNEQFF	TGTGCCACCAGCAGTGACAGGGGGGCCTACAATGAGCAGTTCTTC
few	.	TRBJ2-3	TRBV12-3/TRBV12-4	CASSFSLPTDTQYF	TGTGCCAGCAGTTTCTCACTCCCCACAGATACGCAGTATTTT
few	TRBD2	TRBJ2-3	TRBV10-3	CAISGGNGDTQYF	TGTGCCATCAGCGGGGGGAACGGGGATACGCAGTATTTT
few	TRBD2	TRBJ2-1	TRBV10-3	CAISLAGGYNEQFF	TGTGCCATCAGTCTAGCGGGGGGGTACAATGAGCAGTTCTTC
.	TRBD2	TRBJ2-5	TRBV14	CASSQAPLSGSKETQYF	TGTGCCAGCAGCCAAGCTCCCCTTAGCGGGAGTAAGGAGACCCAGTACTTC
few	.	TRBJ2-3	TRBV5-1	CASSPGTIRTDTQYF	TGCGCCAGCAGCCCGGGAACTATACGCACAGATACGCAGTATTTT
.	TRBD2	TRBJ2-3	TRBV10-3	CASTLASRGLAGAHSTDTQYF	TGTGCCAGCACCCTCGCCAGCCGAGGACTAGCGGGAGCCCATAGCACAGATACGCAGTATTTT
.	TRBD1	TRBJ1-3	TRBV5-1	CASSKGQDSGNTIYF	TGCGCCAGCAGCAAGGGACAGGACTCTGGAAACACCATATATTTT
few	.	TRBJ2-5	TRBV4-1	CASSLSGGGVQETQYF	TGCGCCAGCAGCCTCTCAGGGGGAGGCGTCCAAGAGACCCAGTACTTC
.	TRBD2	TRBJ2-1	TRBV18	CASSTGGREQFF	TGTGCCAGCTCAACGGGAGGTAGGGAGCAGTTCTTC
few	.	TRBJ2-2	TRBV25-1	CASSVVETGELFF	TGTGCCAGCAGTGTGGTGGAAACCGGGGAGCTGTTTTTT
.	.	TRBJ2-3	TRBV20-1	CSATTSRGRSDTQYF	TGCAGTGCAACGACTAGTCGAGGTCGATCAGATACGCAGTATTTT
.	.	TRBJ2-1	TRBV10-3	CAISDRAREQFF	TGTGCCATCAGTGACAGGGCGCGTGAGCAGTTCTTC
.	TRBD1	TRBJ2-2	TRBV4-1	CASSQGLRTGANTGELFF	TGCGCCAGCAGCCAAGGACTCCGGACAGGGGCGAACACCGGGGAGCTGTTTTTT
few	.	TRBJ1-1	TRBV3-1	CASRRGTQGPTEAFF	TGTGCCAGCAGGAGGGGTACACAGGGTCCCACTGAAGCTTTCTTT
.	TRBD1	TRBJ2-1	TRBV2	CASSIGQGGQFF	TGTGCCAGCAGTATTGGACAGGGAGGACAGTTCTTC
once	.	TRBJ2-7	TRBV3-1	CASARGYEQYF	TGTGCCTCAGCGAGGGGTTACGAGCAGTACTTC
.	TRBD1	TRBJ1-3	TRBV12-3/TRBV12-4	CASSGQGFNTIYF	TGTGCCAGCAGCGGACAGGGGTTCAACACCATATATTTT
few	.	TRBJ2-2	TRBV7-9	CATSRDGGELFF	TGTGCCACCTCAAGGGATGGAGGGGAGCTGTTTTTT
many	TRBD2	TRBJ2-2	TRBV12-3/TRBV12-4	CASSFHGLADNTGELFF	TGTGCCAGCAGTTTCCACGGACTAGCGGATAACACCGGGGAGCTGTTTTTT
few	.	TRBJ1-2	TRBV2	CASSVTTSNYGYTF	TGTGCCAGCAGTGTCACGACTTCAAACTATGGCTACACCTTC
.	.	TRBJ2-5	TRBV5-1	CASELSGRSETQYF	TGCGCCTCCGAACTGAGCGGGCGTTCGGAGACCCAGTACTTC
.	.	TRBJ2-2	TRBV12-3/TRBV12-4	CASSFFLSTMFF	TGTGCCAGCAGTTTTTTTCTTAGTACGATGTTTTTT
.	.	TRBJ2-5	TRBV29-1	CSVDRGVAETQYF	TGCAGCGTTGATCGGGGTGTGGCAGAGACCCAGTACTTC
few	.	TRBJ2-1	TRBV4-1	CASSHTVDHEQFF	TGCGCCAGCAGCCATACGGTTGACCATGAGCAGTTCTTC
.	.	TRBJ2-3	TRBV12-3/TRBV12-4	CASSLRYGTPTGDTQYF	TGTGCCAGCAGTTTACGATACGGGACACCCACGGGGGATACGCAGTATTTT
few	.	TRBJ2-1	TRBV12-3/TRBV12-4	CASSPSERANNEQFF	TGTGCCAGCAGTCCCAGCGAGAGGGCCAACAATGAGCAGTTCTTC
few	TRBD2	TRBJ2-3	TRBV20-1	CSAPPGLETDTQYF	TGCAGTGCTCCTCCGGGACTAGAGACAGATACGCAGTATTTT
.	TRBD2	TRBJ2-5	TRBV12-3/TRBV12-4	CASRPLGLAGAETQYF	TGTGCCAGCAGGCCCCTCGGACTAGCGGGAGCTGAGACCCAGTACTTC
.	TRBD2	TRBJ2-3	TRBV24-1	CATSALMASGPTDTQYF	TGTGCCACCAGTGCTTTAATGGCTAGCGGCCCCACAGATACGCAGTATTTT
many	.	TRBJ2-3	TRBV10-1	CASEVPGTDTQYF	TGCGCCAGTGAAGTTCCGGGAACAGATACGCAGTATTTT
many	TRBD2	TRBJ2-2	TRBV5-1	CASSEGLAGKGELFF	TGCGCCAGCAGCGAAGGACTAGCGGGAAAAGGGGAGCTGTTTTTT
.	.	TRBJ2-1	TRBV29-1	CSVGQVGNEQFF	TGCAGCGTTGGTCAGGTAGGCAATGAGCAGTTCTTC
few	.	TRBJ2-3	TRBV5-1	CASSGAGTDTQYF	TGCGCCAGCAGCGGGGCCGGGACAGATACGCAGTATTTT
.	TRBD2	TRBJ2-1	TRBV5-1	CASSLVWGTSGRAPSYNEQFF	TGCGCCAGCAGCTTGGTATGGGGGACTAGCGGGAGGGCCCCCTCCTACAATGAGCAGTTCTTC
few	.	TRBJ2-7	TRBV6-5	CASSYSLYNEQYF	TGTGCCAGCAGTTACTCCCTATACAACGAGCAGTACTTC
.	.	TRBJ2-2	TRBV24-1	CATSDLTGGGTTGELFF	TGTGCCACCAGTGATTTAACCGGCGGGGGCACAACCGGGGAGCTGTTTTTT
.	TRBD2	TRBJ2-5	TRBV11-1	CASRNASGEFKFQETQYF	TGTGCCAGCAGGAACGCTAGCGGGGAGTTTAAGTTCCAAGAGACCCAGTACTTC
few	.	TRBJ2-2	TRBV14	CASSQDGRVFANTGELFF	TGTGCCAGCAGCCAAGACGGGCGGGTTTTCGCGAACACCGGGGAGCTGTTTTTT